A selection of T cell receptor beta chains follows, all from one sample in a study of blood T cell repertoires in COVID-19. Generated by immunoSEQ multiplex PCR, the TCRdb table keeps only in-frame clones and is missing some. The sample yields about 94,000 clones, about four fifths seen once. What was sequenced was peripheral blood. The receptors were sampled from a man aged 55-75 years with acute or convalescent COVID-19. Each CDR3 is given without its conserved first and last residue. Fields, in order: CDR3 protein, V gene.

ASSPSTATDTQY	TRBV2
ASWDRGVTEAF	TRBV19
ASSDETGTNYGYT	TRBV10-2
ASSWTSPDTQY	TRBV5-1
ASSQDHDTQY	TRBV3-1/TRBV3-2
ASSDGTGGSPLH	TRBV2
AWSSDSNQPQH	TRBV30
ASSVGQGNTGELF	TRBV19
ASSWDSSNYGYT	TRBV7-3
ASSYISDRADEQY	TRBV6-2/TRBV6-3
ASSRGLLAGNTDTQY	TRBV11-2
ASSQGQTNTEAF	TRBV4-2
ASSLGTGLGQTQY	TRBV5-1
ASGGWCTYGYT	TRBV21-1
ASSDRVSTDTQY	TRBV6-1
ASKGTGTSTDTQY	TRBV6-5
ASKGDRNNYSGNTIY	TRBV5-6
ASSSGGRTLRDTDTQY	TRBV7-9
ASSAGRESSYNSPLH	TRBV5-6
ASSDRSVDSYTGELF	TRBV6-1
ASSPYGQGLNTEAF	TRBV18
ASSLDQGDTQY	TRBV7-2
ASSLGVGRILYNEQF	TRBV5-5
ASSSTGTP	TRBV7-3
AWSPGMNTEAF	TRBV30
ASSYSRTGGGYGYT	TRBV6-5
SVEVGGVREKLF	TRBV29-1
SVWRTGDEKLF	TRBV29-1